The rows below give T cell receptor beta chains drawn from one sample of a study of blood T cell repertoires in COVID-19. Sequenced by immunoSEQ multiplex PCR; TCRdb stores in-frame clones only, minus some. The sample shows about 200,000 clones, about 85% of them seen only once. Material: peripheral blood. Receptors were obtained from an elderly woman with acute or convalescent COVID-19. CDR3s include the opening cysteine and the closing phenylalanine or tryptophan. The D gene is left open where the match is weak. The size entry is marked missing in some rows and otherwise reads once, few, many or a size class.

abundance	j_gene	v_gene	d_gene	CDR3nt	CDR3aa
NA	TRBJ1-5	TRBV2	NA	TGTGCCAGCAGTGGCCTGCGGGGCGGGGCCTATCAGCCCCAGCATTTT	CASSGLRGGAYQPQHF
NA	TRBJ2-1	TRBV7-2	TRBD2	TGTGCCAGCAGCCCCAGGACTAGCGGGAGCAATGAGCAGTTCTTC	CASSPRTSGSNEQFF
few	TRBJ1-5	TRBV6-2/TRBV6-3	NA	TGTGCCAGCAGTCTTTTCCCCAACACGGGTGGAAGAAAACCCCAGCATTTT	CASSLFPNTGGRKPQHF
NA	TRBJ1-6	TRBV7-9	TRBD1	TGTGCCAGCAGCTTGACAGGGCCGTTTGGGAATTCACCCCTCCACTTT	CASSLTGPFGNSPLHF
NA	TRBJ2-7	TRBV10-3	NA	TGTGCCATCCGACAGGCCTACGAGCAGTACTTC	CAIRQAYEQYF
NA	TRBJ1-2	TRBV4-2	NA	TGTGCCAGCAGCCCCGGGGAGGTCTATGGCTACACCTTC	CASSPGEVYGYTF
NA	TRBJ1-2	TRBV2	TRBD1	TGTGCCAGCAGGGTAATAGGGGGCGGCTACACCTTC	CASRVIGGGYTF
NA	TRBJ2-3	TRBV9	TRBD2	TGTGCCAGCAGCGTAGTAGCGGGAAGCACAGATACGCAGTATTTT	CASSVVAGSTDTQYF
NA	TRBJ1-1	TRBV7-8	TRBD1	TGTGCCAGCAGCTTATTAGGACAGGCGAACACTGAAGCTTTCTTT	CASSLLGQANTEAFF
NA	TRBJ2-7	TRBV5-6	TRBD1	TGTGCCAGCAGCTTCTACAGGGGGTACGAGCAGTACTTC	CASSFYRGYEQYF
NA	TRBJ2-3	TRBV6-5	TRBD1	TGTGCCAGCAGACGGGACAGGGAGACAGATACGCAGTATTTT	CASRRDRETDTQYF
few	TRBJ2-7	TRBV5-1	NA	TGCGCCAGCAGCTTGCCGGGAACTGACGAGCAGTACTTC	CASSLPGTDEQYF
few	TRBJ2-3	TRBV7-2	TRBD2	TGTGCCAGCAGCTTACTAGCGGGAGTGGTGGCAGATACGCAGTATTTT	CASSLLAGVVADTQYF
few	TRBJ1-2	TRBV7-2	NA	TGTGCCAGCAGCTGGCGGGACCCCGACATCTACACCTTC	CASSWRDPDIYTF
NA	TRBJ2-7	TRBV6-1	NA	TGTGCCAGCAGTGTCGTTACTGTAACAGGGAGAAACGAGCAGTACTTC	CASSVVTVTGRNEQYF
NA	TRBJ2-7	TRBV11-2	TRBD1	TGTGCCAGCAGCTTAGATCTATTCGGGACAGGGGGCACCTACGAGCAGTACTTC	CASSLDLFGTGGTYEQYF
few	TRBJ1-3	TRBV25-1	TRBD1	TGTGCCAGCACCCAGACAGGGCTCTTCGGCACCATATATTTT	CASTQTGLFGTIYF
NA	TRBJ1-2	TRBV5-4	TRBD1	TGTGCCAGCAGGCAGACAGGGAACTATGGCTACACCTTC	CASRQTGNYGYTF